This T cell receptor beta chain emerged from a study of T cell clonality in common variable immunodeficiency. Study-wide points: T cell subpopulation sequencing would be needed to explain CVID clonality. TCRbeta clonality was increased in CVID versus healthy controls. Reportedly, TCR beta sequences from common variable immunodeficiency showed fewer deletions and N-nucleotide insertions.

This clone has just a few counts. Antigen: not known. The read ends 3 residues before the CDR3 terminus; that terminus is restored from the germline J gene. Blood came from CVID subjects not ill and not taking immunomodulatory or immunosuppressive medication. Donors gave roughly 5 to 8 ml heparinized peripheral whole blood. Repertoires were generated with immunoSEQ multiplex PCR, while TCRdb's copy carries only in-frame clones and drops some. This sample carries fewer than 20,000 clones and no singletons, and around an eighth goes to the top ten. The CDR3 extends over 14 amino acids. The germline CDR1 and CDR2 sequences are SGHTA and FQGNSA. V dropped 3 bases and J dropped 2 bases, with 10 bases sitting between them.

The TCR was taken from a human donor with common variable immunodeficiency. Sequencing input: peripheral blood mononuclear cells. The chain recombines TRBV7-2 with TRBJ2-5; D is possibly TRBD2 (6 bases). The part of the CDR3 DNA that was read is TGTGCCAGCAGCTTGCTAAGCGGGCAAGAGACC. It translates to CASSLLSGQET. The full CDR3 reads CASSLLSGQETQYF.